These 25 T cell receptor beta chains came from one sample sequenced in a study of technical replicates of blood from a handful of donors. Generated by immunoSEQ multiplex PCR, the TCRdb table keeps only in-frame clones and is missing some. Among about 62,000 clones, about 98% were seen once, and the ten largest hold roughly 0.15%. Sequenced input: T cells isolated from PBMCs. These receptors all come from a human donor in good health.

The chain recombines TRBV30 with TRBJ2-7; D perhaps matches TRBD2 (5 bases). This CDR3 contains 12 residues. Looked up from germline, CDR1 is GTSNPN and CDR2 is SVGIG (reference sequence). Trimming removed 5 bases at V and 2 bases at J, with 10 bases between. CDR3 sequence reads: CAWGGSAYEQYF. The CDR3 DNA follows: TGTGCCTGGGGAGGTTCAGCCTACGAGCAGTACTTC.

The chain links TRBV27 to TRBJ2-5; a possible D gene is TRBD2 (5 bases). The CDR3 is made up of 17 amino acids. V was cut by 3 bases and J by 1 base, with 18 bases left in between. CDR1 MNHEY and CDR2 SMNVEV come from the germline V gene (reference sequence). The CDR3 protein is CASSFLGSGDFQETQYF. The CDR3 DNA is TGTGCCAGCAGTTTTCTTGGGAGCGGAGACTTCCAAGAGACCCAGTACTTC.

The V call is TRBV7-8, the J call TRBJ1-1; 8 positions agree with TRBD1. V lost 5 bases, J lost 11 bases, and 19 bases stayed unmatched. The CDR3 runs to 16 residues. CDR1 and CDR2 from the germline V gene are SGHVS and FQNEAQ. The chain's CDR3 is CASSIQRPRTGRKAFF. The CDR3 nucleotides are TGTGCCAGCAGCATTCAGCGGCCTCGGACAGGGAGGAAGGCTTTCTTT.

The rearrangement links TRBV30 to TRBJ2-5; 8 bases are shared with TRBD1. Looked up from germline, CDR1 is GTSNPN and CDR2 is SVGIG (reference sequence). After removal of 8 bases from V and 6 bases from J, the junction contained 8 bases not matched to a gene. CDR3 length equals 12 residues. As DNA, the CDR3 is TGTGCCCGGGGGCAGGGGGCACAGACCCAGTACTTC. This codes for CARGQGAQTQYF.

The chain links TRBV7-9 to TRBJ1-1, with 9 nucleotides matching TRBD1. The germline CDR1 and CDR2 sequences are SEHNR and FQNEAQ (reference sequence). The junction had 1 base not matched to a gene; V was cut back by 4 bases and J by 1 base. There are 14 residues in the CDR3. CDR3 residues: CASSWGQGNTEAFF. CDR3 bases: TGTGCCAGCAGCTGGGGACAGGGGAACACTGAAGCTTTCTTT.

This chain uses TRBV19 with TRBJ2-5; TRBD2 matches at 8 bases. The CDR3 extends over 16 amino acids. The V segment lost 1 base and the J segment 4 bases; nucleotides outside the gene matches: 8. The germline gives CDR1 LNHDA, CDR2 SQIVND (reference sequence). This chain's CDR3 is CASSIGAGATSETQYF. The CDR3 nucleotides read TGTGCCAGTAGTATAGGAGCGGGGGCTACCTCAGAGACCCAGTACTTC. Using reference TRBV19 and TRBJ2-5 for the parts outside the CDR3, the full variable domain is DGGITQSPKYLFRKEGQNVTLSCEQNLNHDAMYWYRQDPGQGLRLIYYSQIVNDFQKGDIAEGYSVSREKKESFPLTVTSAQKNPTAFYLCASSIGAGATSETQYFGPGTRLLVL.

The chain is built from TRBV6-5 and TRBJ2-1; possibly TRBD2 for D (5 bases). CDR1 MNHEY and CDR2 SVGAGI come from the germline V gene. The CDR3 has 15 residues. With 6 bases removed from V and 2 bases from J, the gap between germline ends came to 14 bases. The CDR3 reads CASSETLEAYNEQFF. The CDR3 DNA reads TGTGCCAGCAGCGAAACACTAGAAGCCTACAATGAGCAGTTCTTC.

This sequence joins TRBV19 and TRBJ1-1; 7 bases align to TRBD1. The CDR3 contains 13 residues. V trimming: 10 bases; J trimming: 7 bases; junction bases outside the gene matches: 12. Germline values: CDR1 LNHDA, CDR2 SQIVND (reference sequence). The CDR3 is CATRGPQLYEAFF. CDR3 in DNA: TGTGCCACAAGGGGGCCCCAGCTATATGAAGCTTTCTTT.

The chain recombines TRBV9 with TRBJ1-2; TRBD1 is a possible D gene (5 bases). The V end lost 3 bases, the J end lost 3 bases, and 12 bases lay between the germline ends. The germline CDR1 and CDR2 sequences are SGDLS and YYNGEE. The CDR3 covers 14 residues. The CDR3 bases are TGTGCCAGCAGCGGCCCCAGGGTCGACTATGGCTACACCTTC. Translation: CASSGPRVDYGYTF.

This chain uses TRBV2 with TRBJ2-2; 9 bases agree with TRBD2. Germline V gene sequence: CDR1 SNHLY, CDR2 FYNNEI. V shed 7 bases, J shed 4 bases, and the junction held 7 bases outside the gene matches. CDR3 length equals 15 residues. In DNA, the CDR3 is TGTGCCAGCATCCTCGGAGCGGGAGGCACCGGGGAGCTGTTTTTT. It specifies CASILGAGGTGELFF. Combining the CDR3 with reference TRBV2 and TRBJ2-2 gives the whole variable domain EPEVTQTPSHQVTQMGQEVILRCVPISNHLYFYWYRQILGQKVEFLVSFYNNEISEKSEIFDDQFSVERPDGSNFTLKIRSTKLEDSAMYFCASILGAGGTGELFFGEGSRLTVL.

V and J are TRBV7-6 and TRBJ2-5; tentative D call: TRBD2 (7 bases). Germline CDR1 reads SGHVS; CDR2 reads FNYEAQ. The CDR3 runs to 17 residues. Trimming pared 4 bases from V and 1 base from J, leaving 19 bases between. CDR3 in amino acids: CASSYDPGDYSQETQYF. The DNA of the CDR3 is TGTGCCAGCAGCTATGACCCAGGGGACTATAGCCAAGAGACCCAGTACTTC.

The chain combines TRBV6-1 with TRBJ2-1, with 13 bases that match TRBD2. Looked up from germline, CDR1 is MNHNS and CDR2 is SASEGT. The CDR3 extends over 16 amino acids. J was trimmed by 7 bases and V by 4 bases; bases with no gene match: 7. The CDR3 spells CASSARLAGGQNEQFF. DNA of the CDR3: TGTGCCAGCAGTGCCCGACTAGCGGGAGGTCAGAATGAGCAGTTCTTC.

The V call is TRBV6-5, the J call TRBJ1-1, with a tentative D call TRBD1 (5 bases). CDR3 length: 13 amino acids. With 6 bases removed from V and 1 base from J, the gap between germline ends came to 9 bases. The germline V gene encodes CDR1 MNHEY and CDR2 SVGAGI. CDR3 DNA: TGTGCCAGCAGAAGACAGAGGAACACTGAAGCTTTCTTT. This translates into CASRRQRNTEAFF.

The rearrangement links TRBV27 to TRBJ2-1, with 7 nucleotides matching TRBD2. This CDR3 is built from 14 residues. Germline V gene lookup returns CDR1 MNHEY and CDR2 SMNVEV (reference sequence). J lost 2 bases, V lost 2 bases, and 0 bases had no gene match. Here the CDR3 DNA reads TGTGCCAGCAGTTTAACTAGCGCCTACAATGAGCAGTTCTTC. Residues: CASSLTSAYNEQFF.

The chain is built from TRBV29-1 and TRBJ2-7; 10 bases are a match to TRBD2. Germline loops: CDR1 SQVTM, CDR2 ANQGSEA. This CDR3 has 12 residues. Losses at the gene ends were 3 bases for V and 13 bases for J; bases not matched to a gene: 9. The CDR3 spells CSVDQSSGGPYF. The CDR3 bases are TGCAGCGTTGATCAATCTAGCGGGGGTCCTTACTTC.

The chain links TRBV5-1 to TRBJ1-1, with 9 bases identical to TRBD1. Trimming removed 4 bases from V and 5 bases from J; junction bases left unmatched: 3. Per germline, CDR1 SGHRS and CDR2 YFSETQ. The CDR3 sequence is 13 residues long. CDR3: CASSDGTGTEAFF. The CDR3 DNA reads as TGCGCCAGCAGCGATGGGACAGGGACTGAAGCTTTCTTT.

V usage is TRBV15 and J usage is TRBJ2-3; TRBD1 is a possible D gene (6 bases). V lost 0 bases, J lost 6 bases, and 10 bases lay in between. The germline CDR1 and CDR2 sequences are LNHNV and YYDKDF (reference sequence). The CDR3 length is 14 residues. As DNA, the CDR3 is TGTGCCACCAGCAGAGACAGAAGGGGGGATACGCAGTATTTT. Translation: CATSRDRRGDTQYF. Filled out from reference TRBV15 and TRBJ2-3, the complete variable domain reads DAMVIQNPRYQVTQFGKPVTLSCSQTLNHNVMYWYQQKSSQAPKLLFHYYDKDFNNEADTPDNFQSRRPNTSFCFLDIRSPGLGDTAMYLCATSRDRRGDTQYFGPGTRLTVL.

The chain joins TRBV28 to TRBJ1-4, with a possible D match to TRBD1 (5 bases). The CDR3 has 19 residues. V dropped 6 bases and J dropped 3 bases, with 26 bases sitting between them. Looked up from germline, CDR1 is MDHEN and CDR2 is SYDVKM. The CDR3 is CASRRTPPRVSAANEKLFF. Written as DNA, the CDR3 is TGTGCCAGCAGACGTACCCCTCCCAGGGTAAGCGCGGCTAATGAAAAACTGTTTTTT.

This chain connects TRBV4-2 to TRBJ2-7; 15 nucleotides line up with TRBD2. The CDR3 has 15 residues. Germline CDR1 is LGHNA and CDR2 is YNFKEQ. V lost 1 base and J lost 6; bases outside the gene matches: 1. The CDR3 nucleotides read TGTGCCAGCAGCCAAGGGACTAGCGGGAGGGCCGAGCAGTACTTC. Translation: CASSQGTSGRAEQYF.

With respect to this clone: Other DNA sequences from this sample encode an identical CDR3 as well. This chain links TRBV5-1 with TRBJ2-1; D uncertain. The CDR3 covers 12 residues. Trimming removed 0 bases from V and 7 bases from J, with 5 bases in between. Germline V lookup: CDR1 SGHRS, CDR2 YFSETQ. The CDR3 nucleotides are TGCGCCAGCAGCTTGGCCTCGAATGAGCAGTTCTTC. It yields the protein CASSLASNEQFF.

V gene TRBV5-1 combines with J gene TRBJ1-5; 10 nucleotides align to TRBD1. Per the germline V gene, CDR1 is SGHRS and CDR2 is YFSETQ. CDR3 size: 18 residues. The V segment lost 5 bases and the J segment 0 bases; nucleotides outside the gene matches: 11. DNA for the CDR3: TGCGCCAGCAGGCCTGACCGGGACAGGGGCAATAGCAATCAGCCCCAGCATTTT. This codes for CASRPDRDRGNSNQPQHF. Full variable domain (missing parts from reference TRBV5-1 and TRBJ1-5): KAGVTQTPRYLIKTRGQQVTLSCSPISGHRSVSWYQQTPGQGLQFLFEYFSETQRNKGNFPGRFSGRQFSNSRSEMNVSTLELGDSALYLCASRPDRDRGNSNQPQHFGDGTRLSIL.

This chain connects TRBV6-5 to TRBJ2-7; D is ambiguous. The germline CDR1 and CDR2 sequences are MNHEY and SVGAGI. CDR3 size: 14 residues. V was pared by 5 bases and J by 0 bases, with 11 bases between. The CDR3 loop reads CASSVPGLSYEQYF. In nucleotides, the CDR3 is TGTGCCAGCAGTGTACCGGGTCTCTCCTACGAGCAGTACTTC.

V gene TRBV2 combines with J gene TRBJ1-1; 7 bases are a match to TRBD1. The CDR3 has 14 residues. Germline values: CDR1 SNHLY, CDR2 FYNNEI. The V and J ends lost 6 bases and 0 bases, in that order; junction bases with no gene match: 4. CDR3 protein: CASRSTGMNTEAFF. The CDR3 nucleotides are TGTGCCAGCAGGTCGACAGGGATGAACACTGAAGCTTTCTTT.

The chain is built from TRBV7-3 and TRBJ2-3; 8 positions agree with TRBD2. The CDR3 is 15 residues long. V gave up 5 bases and J gave up 2 bases; unmatched junction bases: 6. Germline V gives CDR1 SGHTA, CDR2 FQGTGA. The CDR3 nucleotides read TGTGCCAGCAGCGGACAAGCGGGGGCCACAGATACGCAGTATTTT. Residues: CASSGQAGATDTQYF.

The V and J genes are TRBV10-2 and TRBJ1-2; D unclear. V was clipped by 0 bases and J by 10 bases, with 9 bases between them. The germline V gene encodes CDR1 WSHSY and CDR2 SAAADI. CDR3 size: 12 residues. The CDR3: CASSESGRIYTF. CDR3 DNA: TGCGCCAGCAGTGAGTCCGGGAGGATCTACACCTTC.